This T cell receptor beta chain stems from a study of monozygotic twins with cystic fibrosis. This clone was seen a handful of times. Germline CDR1 is SEHNR and CDR2 is FQNEAQ (reference sequence). Trimming took 1 base from V and 3 from J, leaving 12 bases between them. CDR3 length: 16 amino acids. Clones were read by immunoSEQ multiplex PCR, and TCRdb kept only the in-frame ones, dropping some. The sample carries approximately 24,000 clones, approximately 87% recorded once. The sequence came from a woman aged 25-40 years with cystic fibrosis. The chain combines TRBV7-9 with TRBJ1-4, with a weak D call TRBD1 (6 bases). Source material: blood. The CDR3 DNA follows: TGTGCCAGCAGCTTAGGATGGACAGAATCTAATGAAAAACTGTTTTTT. Translation: CASSLGWTESNEKLFF.